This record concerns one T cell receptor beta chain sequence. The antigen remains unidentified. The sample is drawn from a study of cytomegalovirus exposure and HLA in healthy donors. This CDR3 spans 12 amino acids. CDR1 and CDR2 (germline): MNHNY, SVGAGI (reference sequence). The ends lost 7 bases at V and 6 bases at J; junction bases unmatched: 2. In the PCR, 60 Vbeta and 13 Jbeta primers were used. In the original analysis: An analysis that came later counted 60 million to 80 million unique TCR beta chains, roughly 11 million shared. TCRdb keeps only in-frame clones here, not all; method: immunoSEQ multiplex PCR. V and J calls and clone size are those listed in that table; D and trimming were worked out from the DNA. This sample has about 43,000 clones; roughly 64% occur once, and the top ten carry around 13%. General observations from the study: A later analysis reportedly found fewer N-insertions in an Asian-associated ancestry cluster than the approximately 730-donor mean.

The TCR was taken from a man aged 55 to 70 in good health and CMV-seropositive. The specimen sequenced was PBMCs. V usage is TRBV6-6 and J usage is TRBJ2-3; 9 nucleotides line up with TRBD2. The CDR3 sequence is CASKGLADTQYF. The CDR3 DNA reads TGTGCCAGCAAGGGACTAGCTGATACGCAGTATTTT.